These 31 T cell receptor beta chains were all obtained from the same sample, sequenced in a study of blood T cells in healthy people across ages. Next came a second PCR, run for about 6 to 12 cycles, which used a sample-barcoded 5' primer along with a J-beta primer mix. MiXCR, run by TCRdb on the 5' RACE reads, gives a single entry per CDR3 protein. The sample yields approximately 1.5 million distinct CDR3 sequences, around 35% seen once. Input material: blood. These receptors were taken from a woman aged 25 to 45 in good health.

The chain carries TRBV5-1 and TRBJ2-1; TRBD2 agrees at 11 bases. The CDR3 covers 16 residues. Germline V gives CDR1 SGHRS, CDR2 YFSETQ. Trimming cost V 4 bases and J 5 bases; bases outside gene matches: 8. The CDR3 region has the DNA TGCGCCAGCAGCCAACGGGCTAGCGGGGGGAACAATGAGCAGTTCTTC. This codes for CASSQRASGGNNEQFF. Full variable domain (outside the CDR3, taken from reference TRBV5-1 and TRBJ2-1): KAGVTQTPRYLIKTRGQQVTLSCSPISGHRSVSWYQQTPGQGLQFLFEYFSETQRNKGNFPGRFSGRQFSNSRSEMNVSTLELGDSALYLCASSQRASGGNNEQFFGPGTRLTVL.

V usage is TRBV2 and J usage is TRBJ2-3; TRBD1 is a possible D gene (6 bases). The CDR3 consists of 13 residues. Germline V gives CDR1 SNHLY, CDR2 FYNNEI. V lost 1 base and J 9 bases, leaving 11 bases between the germline ends. The chain's CDR3 is CASSEGVQGTQYF. CDR3 DNA: TGTGCCAGCAGTGAAGGGGTCCAGGGGACGCAGTATTTT.

The rearrangement links TRBV5-6 to TRBJ1-1, with D unresolved. V gave up 7 bases and J gave up 6 bases, with 16 bases separating them. The CDR3 covers 13 residues. Per germline, CDR1 SGHDT and CDR2 YYEEEE. CDR3 sequence: CASLRSGVSEAFF. CDR3 DNA: TGTGCCAGCCTCCGGTCAGGAGTCTCTGAAGCTTTCTTT.

The chain is built from TRBV27 and TRBJ2-4; the D gene is possibly TRBD1 (5 bases). The J call may be faulty, since TRBJ2-7 better matches the DNA end. The germline gives CDR1 MNHEY, CDR2 SMNVEV (reference sequence). There are 13 residues in the CDR3. The CDR3 loop reads CASSAWGPYEQYF. The DNA for the CDR3 is TGTGCCAGCAGTGCCTGGGGCCCCTACGAGCAGTACTTC.

The genes are TRBV7-9 and TRBJ1-2; 7 bases line up with TRBD1. The CDR3 spans 16 residues. Germline lookup yields CDR1 SEHNR and CDR2 FQNEAQ (reference sequence). V lost 5 bases, J lost 4 bases, and 13 bases stayed unmatched. The CDR3, as DNA: TGTGCCAGCAGCCGAGGGACAGACTCTGCGATCTATGGCTACACCTTC. It is translated as CASSRGTDSAIYGYTF.

V usage is TRBV20-1 and J usage is TRBJ1-1; the match to TRBD1 covers 10 bases. Trimming removed 4 bases from V and 5 bases from J; junction bases left unmatched: 7. This CDR3 has 14 residues. Germline V gene lookup returns CDR1 DFQATT and CDR2 SNEGSKA (reference sequence). The CDR3 is CSAIQRDRGTEAFF. CDR3 in DNA: TGCAGTGCTATCCAACGGGACAGGGGAACTGAAGCTTTCTTT.

This clonotype came up many times. The chain has TRBV29-1 and TRBJ2-3; D is perhaps TRBD2 (5 bases). This CDR3 is 14 amino acids long. V was trimmed by 5 bases and J by 3 bases, leaving 15 bases between them. CDR1 is SQVTM, CDR2 ANQGSEA, per germline. The CDR3 DNA is TGCAGCGTTTCCCCCCGGGGTCCTACAGATACGCAGTATTTT. It codes for CSVSPRGPTDTQYF.

The chain combines TRBV6-1 with TRBJ2-6; D is possibly TRBD1 (6 bases). V lost 5 bases to trimming and J lost 0 bases, with 14 bases between them. The CDR3 is made up of 17 amino acids. CDR1 MNHNS and CDR2 SASEGT come from the germline V gene. The CDR3 is CASSRDTSSSGANVLTF. CDR3 coding DNA: TGTGCCAGCAGTCGGGACACTTCGAGCTCTGGGGCCAACGTCCTGACTTTC.

V usage is TRBV29-1 and J usage is TRBJ2-3; 8 bases map to TRBD2. From germline, CDR1 is SQVTM and CDR2 ANQGSEA. V shed 5 bases and J 5 bases; nucleotides not matched to a gene: 12. The CDR3 covers 15 residues. The CDR3 here is CSVPVVAGLIDTQYF. In DNA form, the CDR3 reads TGCAGCGTTCCCGTGGTAGCGGGACTCATAGATACGCAGTATTTT.

This clonotype was seen just once. The V and J genes are TRBV7-3 and TRBJ2-2, with 8 positions matching TRBD2. The J segment lost 3 bases and the V segment lost 2 bases, leaving 8 bases of the junction unmatched. CDR3 length equals 17 residues. Germline CDR1 is SGHTA and CDR2 is FQGTGA. The CDR3 reads CASSLEIAGMYTGELFF. In nucleotides, the CDR3 is TGTGCCAGCAGCTTAGAGATAGCGGGGATGTACACCGGGGAGCTGTTTTTT.

This clonotype showed up just a few times. The chain is built from TRBV9 and TRBJ2-5; D gene uncertain. Germline V CDR1 and CDR2: SGDLS, YYNGEE. The CDR3 has 16 amino acids. The V and J ends lost 0 bases and 5 bases respectively, with 17 bases between them. CDR3 region: CASSVDLAAGLETQYF. The CDR3 DNA reads as TGTGCCAGCAGCGTAGATCTGGCCGCCGGGCTGGAGACCCAGTACTTC. The entire variable domain, with the rest obtained from reference TRBV9 and TRBJ2-5, is as follows: DSGVTQTPKHLITATGQRVTLRCSPRSGDLSVYWYQQSLDQGLQFLIQYYNGEERAKGNILERFSAQQFPDLHSELNLSSLELGDSALYFCASSVDLAAGLETQYFGPGTRLLVL.

In its sample, this clonotype was seen a few times. This rearrangement joins TRBV5-1 to TRBJ2-5; TRBD2 might be the D (6 bases). V shed 0 bases and J shed 7 bases, with 16 bases lying between them. Germline loops: CDR1 SGHRS, CDR2 YFSETQ. There are 15 residues in the CDR3. The CDR3 sequence is CASSLGQFGRGTQYF. The CDR3 region has the DNA TGCGCCAGCAGCTTGGGACAGTTCGGGCGGGGGACCCAGTACTTC.

This clonotype has only a few counts. The J gene is TRBJ2-7, the V gene TRBV20-1; D might be TRBD2 (6 bases). V was pared by 3 bases and J by 3 bases, with 18 bases between. The CDR3 extends over 15 amino acids. CDR1 and CDR2 from the germline V gene are DFQATT and SNEGSKA (reference sequence). The CDR3 DNA reads TGCAGTGCTAGGGAAAAACGGGGGTTTAGCTACGAGCAGTACTTC. Its protein is CSAREKRGFSYEQYF.

This clonotype came up a few times. The chain links TRBV9 to TRBJ2-3; D is possibly TRBD2 (6 bases). CDR1 and CDR2 from the germline V gene are SGDLS and YYNGEE. V was clipped by 3 bases and J by 6 bases, with 14 bases between them. This CDR3 is built from 14 residues. The CDR3 loop reads CASSGTTRGDTQYF. The CDR3 region has the DNA TGTGCCAGCAGCGGGACGACTAGGGGTGATACGCAGTATTTT.

Concerning this clonotype itself: A read error may be the cause here, since a much bigger clone is one base away. The chain has TRBV2 and TRBJ1-1; D is ambiguous. V was pared by 6 bases and J by 1 base, with 6 bases between. The germline V gene encodes CDR1 SNHLY and CDR2 FYNNEI. The CDR3 loop spans 12 amino acids. The CDR3 bases are TGTGCCAGCAGATCCCAGAACACTGAAGCTTTCTTT. The encoded protein is CASRSQNTEAFF.

This clonotype has ten or more counts. The chain recombines TRBV7-9 with TRBJ2-7; 7 bases are a match to TRBD1. The J segment lost 6 bases and the V segment lost 5 bases, leaving 7 bases of the junction unmatched. The germline CDR1 and CDR2 sequences are SEHNR and FQNEAQ (reference sequence). This CDR3 comprises 13 residues. CDR3 sequence reads: CASSTRTGGEQYF. The CDR3 region has the DNA TGTGCCAGCAGCACCAGGACAGGCGGCGAGCAGTACTTC.

The chain employs TRBV7-9 and TRBJ1-2, with 7 positions matching TRBD1. This CDR3 has 13 residues. Germline V gene lookup returns CDR1 SEHNR and CDR2 FQNEAQ (reference sequence). V lost 10 bases and J lost 0; bases outside the gene matches: 5. The CDR3 sequence is CANGTVANYGYTF. The CDR3 bases are TGTGCCAACGGGACAGTAGCTAACTATGGCTACACCTTC.

Many counts were recorded for this clonotype. The chain uses TRBV10-3 and TRBJ2-1, with 8 bases that match TRBD2. This CDR3 has 16 amino acids. The V gene's germline CDR1 is ENHRY and CDR2 SYGVKD. Trimming took 0 bases from V and 8 from J; bases not matched to a gene: 9. Written as DNA, the CDR3 is TGTGCCATCAGTGAGTCTCCCGGGGGGGGAGACGATGAGCAGTTCTTC. Translating gives CAISESPGGGDDEQFF.

In its sample, this clonotype was seen a few times. J is TRBJ2-7 and V is TRBV6-6; the D gene is possibly TRBD1 (6 bases). V lost 5 bases and J lost 6, with 14 bases in between. Germline V gene sequence: CDR1 MNHNY, CDR2 SVGAGI (reference sequence). The CDR3 runs 13 residues. This CDR3 is CASSSLQGSEQYF. The CDR3 DNA sequence: TGTGCCAGCAGTAGCTTACAGGGTAGCGAGCAGTACTTC.

The chain couples TRBV3-1 to TRBJ1-6, with 10 bases aligning to TRBD1. Germline CDR1 is LGHDT and CDR2 is YNNKEL (reference sequence). The CDR3 totals 16 residues. V was pared by 1 base and J by 10 bases, with 7 bases of the junction left unmatched. This CDR3 is CASSQVGGTGVSPLHF. CDR3 coding DNA: TGTGCCAGCAGCCAAGTCGGGGGGACAGGGGTCTCACCCCTCCACTTT.

In this sample, this clonotype turned up a few times. The genes are TRBV20-1 and TRBJ2-4, with 7 bases that match TRBD1. There are 16 residues in the CDR3. Germline V gives CDR1 DFQATT, CDR2 SNEGSKA (reference sequence). Unmatched junction bases numbered 8, after V lost 3 bases and J lost 0 bases. The CDR3 sequence: CSASATGILAKNIQYF. The CDR3 nucleotides read TGCAGTGCTAGCGCGACAGGGATCTTAGCCAAAAACATTCAGTACTTC.

This chain uses TRBV21-1 with TRBJ2-4. TRBV21-1 is assigned pseudogene status. The CDR3 has 15 residues. CDR3 in amino acids: CASSTRLGAKNIQYF. CDR3 nucleotide sequence: TGTGCCAGCAGCACCCGATTGGGGGCCAAAAACATTCAGTACTTC.

This clonotype was recorded at least ten times. This chain joins TRBV20-1 and TRBJ2-3; D unclear. The germline V gene encodes CDR1 DFQATT and CDR2 SNEGSKA (reference sequence). This CDR3 is 13 amino acids long. Trimming removed 6 bases from V and 6 bases from J, with 16 bases in between. CDR3 amino acids: CSAMTASRDTQYF. The DNA of the CDR3 is TGCAGTGCAATGACGGCCTCTAGGGATACGCAGTATTTT.

The V gene is TRBV4-1, the J gene TRBJ1-3; tentatively, D is TRBD1 (5 bases). V lost 0 bases and J lost 4, with 16 bases in between. Per germline, CDR1 MGHRA and CDR2 YSYEKL. This CDR3 spans 17 amino acids. CDR3: CASSQEGAAGRGNTIYF. The CDR3 DNA reads as TGCGCCAGCAGCCAAGAAGGGGCCGCTGGTCGGGGAAACACCATATATTTT.

This clonotype came up a few times. The chain combines TRBV3-1 with TRBJ2-2, with D unresolved. From germline, CDR1 is LGHDT and CDR2 YNNKEL (reference sequence). The ends were cut back, 2 bases at V and 3 bases at J, with 7 bases in the middle. The CDR3 runs 14 residues. CDR3 nucleotide sequence: TGTGCCAGCAGCCAAAACTATGACACCGGGGAGCTGTTTTTT. It translates to CASSQNYDTGELFF.

The V gene is TRBV15, the J gene TRBJ2-1; 11 nucleotides match TRBD2. Germline V lookup: CDR1 LNHNV, CDR2 YYDKDF (reference sequence). This CDR3 spans 16 amino acids. V was pared by 0 bases and J by 7 bases, with 5 bases of the junction left unmatched. This CDR3 reads CATSRDKSSGRNEQFF. CDR3 nucleotide sequence: TGTGCCACCAGCAGAGATAAGTCTAGCGGGAGGAATGAGCAGTTCTTC. The entire variable domain, with the rest obtained from reference TRBV15 and TRBJ2-1, is as follows: DAMVIQNPRYQVTQFGKPVTLSCSQTLNHNVMYWYQQKSSQAPKLLFHYYDKDFNNEADTPDNFQSRRPNTSFCFLDIRSPGLGDTAMYLCATSRDKSSGRNEQFFGPGTRLTVL.

The sample holds a few counts of this clonotype. The junction differs from germline at one of its ends, possibly a read error. The V gene is TRBV29-1, the J gene TRBJ2-7, with a possible D match to TRBD1 (5 bases). Germline lookup yields CDR1 SQVTM and CDR2 ANQGSEA. The CDR3 covers 12 residues. The CDR3 here is CGVGRGSNEQYF. The CDR3 region has the DNA TGCGGCGTTGGTAGGGGATCCAACGAGCAGTACTTC.

This clonotype was detected only a few times. V is TRBV4-1 and J is TRBJ1-1; possibly TRBD1 for D (6 bases). V lost 1 base, J lost 2 bases, and 11 bases lay in between. Germline values: CDR1 MGHRA, CDR2 YSYEKL. The CDR3 length is 15 residues. CDR3 bases: TGCGCCAGCAGCCAAGCTGGGGGGCTAAACACTGAAGCTTTCTTT. Protein product: CASSQAGGLNTEAFF.

J is TRBJ2-7 and V is TRBV28; 9 nucleotides align to TRBD1. Trimming cost V 2 bases and J 4 bases; bases outside gene matches: 12. The CDR3 runs to 17 residues. In germline, CDR1 is MDHEN, CDR2 SYDVKM. The CDR3: CASSLGSGTGFVYEQYF. The CDR3 DNA is TGTGCCAGCAGTTTAGGAAGTGGGACAGGGTTCGTATACGAGCAGTACTTC.

J is TRBJ2-7 and V is TRBV7-9, with 7 bases identical to TRBD1. The CDR3 spans 15 residues. V was clipped by 1 base and J by 2 bases; unmatched bases: 5. Germline CDR1 reads SEHNR; CDR2 reads FQNEAQ (reference sequence). The CDR3 spells CASSLETGFPYEQYF. The CDR3 coding sequence is TGTGCCAGCAGCTTAGAGACAGGGTTCCCCTACGAGCAGTACTTC. The full variable domain, rest sourced from reference TRBV7-9 and TRBJ2-7, is DTGVSQNPRHKITKRGQNVTFRCDPISEHNRLYWYRQTLGQGPEFLTYFQNEAQLEKSRLLSDRFSAERPKGSFSTLEIQRTEQGDSAMYLCASSLETGFPYEQYFGPGTRLTVT.

This chain links TRBV7-2 with TRBJ2-7; tentative D call: TRBD1 (6 bases). The CDR3 is made up of 15 amino acids. V dropped 3 bases and J dropped 1 base, with 13 bases sitting between them. CDR1 SGHTA and CDR2 FQGNSA come from the germline V gene. In DNA, the CDR3 is TGTGCCAGCAGCTTGTCGGGACACCCGTCCTACGAGCAGTACTTC. This gives the protein CASSLSGHPSYEQYF. The whole variable domain, remainder taken from reference TRBV7-2 and TRBJ2-7, is GAGVSQSPSNKVTEKGKDVELRCDPISGHTALYWYRQSLGQGLEFLIYFQGNSAPDKSGLPSDRFSAERTGGSVSTLTIQRTQQEDSAVYLCASSLSGHPSYEQYFGPGTRLTVT.